These T cell receptor beta chains were read from a single sample in a study of CD8+ T cells in alopecia areata. Generated by immunoSEQ multiplex PCR, the TCRdb table keeps only in-frame clones and is missing some. Of around 200,000 clones listed, about 60% are singletons. Sequenced material: CD8+ T cells sorted from blood, taken at week 24, from a patient treated with tofacitinib. These receptors were obtained from a human donor with alopecia areata. CDR3s include the opening cysteine and the closing phenylalanine or tryptophan. D genes are given only for firm matches. Only part of the rows carry a size: once, few, many, or a class if the clone is expanded.

TRBD2 TRBJ2-1 TRBV29-1 NA CSLSTSGGYNEQFF TGCAGCCTTAGTACAAGCGGGGGTTACAATGAGCAGTTCTTC
NA TRBJ2-2 TRBV29-1 once CSVEVSLRGGGELFF TGCAGCGTTGAAGTCTCGTTGCGCGGCGGGGGGGAGCTGTTTTTT
NA TRBJ2-2 TRBV30 NA CAWMLLGRSGELFF TGTGCCTGGATGCTATTGGGTCGGTCCGGGGAGCTGTTTTTT
TRBD1 TRBJ1-1 TRBV7-3 NA CASSRGQGSPEAFF TGTGCCAGCAGCCGGGGACAGGGGTCCCCTGAAGCTTTCTTT
NA TRBJ1-2 TRBV6-6 few CASSRDGGYGYTF TGTGCCAGCAGTCGAGACGGAGGCTATGGCTACACCTTC
NA TRBJ1-5 TRBV2 NA CASSDRASTLNQPQHF TGTGCCAGCAGTGATAGGGCCTCCACCCTCAATCAGCCCCAGCATTTT
TRBD2 TRBJ2-5 TRBV6-6 NA CASSQTSGGETQYF TGTGCCAGCAGTCAGACTAGCGGGGGGGAGACCCAGTACTTC
NA TRBJ1-2 TRBV6-6 NA CASHVGGREYGYTF TGTGCCAGCCACGTCGGGGGCAGGGAATATGGCTACACCTTC
TRBD1 TRBJ1-5 TRBV27 NA CASSPRDRGNQPQHF TGTGCCAGCAGCCCTCGGGACAGGGGGAATCAGCCCCAGCATTTT
NA TRBJ1-1 TRBV4-2 NA CASSQDSSGNTEAFF TGTGCCAGCAGCCAAGATTCGTCAGGAAACACTGAAGCTTTCTTT
TRBD1 TRBJ2-7 TRBV7-9 NA CASSPPQGAWEQYF TGTGCCAGCAGCCCCCCACAGGGGGCCTGGGAGCAGTACTTC
NA TRBJ2-1 TRBV9 NA CASSVSGTHYNEQFF TGTGCCAGCAGCGTATCGGGGACCCACTACAATGAGCAGTTCTTC
TRBD1 TRBJ2-2 TRBV25-1 NA CASGPGGGELFF TGTGCCAGCGGTCCAGGGGGAGGGGAGCTGTTTTTT
TRBD1 TRBJ1-1 TRBV29-1 few CSVPGTGLFMNTEAFF TGCAGCGTCCCCGGGACAGGGCTTTTCATGAACACTGAAGCTTTCTTT
NA TRBJ1-1 TRBV7-9 NA CASSLVSAEAFF TGTGCCAGCAGCTTAGTGTCCGCTGAAGCTTTCTTT
NA TRBJ2-3 TRBV13 NA CASSSRPDTQYF TGTGCCAGCAGCTCCCGTCCGGATACGCAGTATTTT
TRBD1 TRBJ2-7 TRBV4-1 NA CASSQERTGVSYEQYF TGCGCCAGCAGCCAAGAGCGAACAGGGGTCTCCTACGAGCAGTACTTC
NA TRBJ2-7 TRBV5-6 NA CASSLGRYEQYF TGTGCCAGCAGCTTGGGACGTTACGAGCAGTACTTC
NA TRBJ2-5 TRBV2 NA CASEDVKETQYF TGTGCCAGCGAAGACGTTAAAGAGACCCAGTACTTC
TRBD1 TRBJ2-2 TRBV29-1 NA CSVRDRDRGDTGELFF TGCAGCGTGAGAGACCGGGACAGGGGCGATACCGGGGAGCTGTTTTTT
NA TRBJ1-5 TRBV10-3 NA CAINRHADQPQHF TGTGCCATTAATCGACATGCGGATCAGCCCCAGCATTTT
NA TRBJ1-2 TRBV10-3 NA CAISESEGNYGYTF TGTGCCATCAGTGAGTCTGAGGGGAACTATGGCTACACCTTC
TRBD2 TRBJ2-5 TRBV7-8 few CASSSREAFETQYF TGTGCCAGCAGCTCCCGGGAGGCATTCGAGACCCAGTACTTC
TRBD2 TRBJ2-3 TRBV6-5 NA CASRTSGGSDTQYF TGTGCCAGCAGAACTAGCGGGGGTTCAGATACGCAGTATTTT
NA TRBJ1-5 TRBV10-3 few CAISLPPPGHYQPQHF TGTGCCATCAGCCTCCCCCCTCCGGGACACTATCAGCCCCAGCATTTT
NA TRBJ2-2 TRBV29-1 few CSVAKVDTGELFF TGCAGCGTTGCCAAGGTGGACACCGGGGAGCTGTTTTTT
NA TRBJ1-2 TRBV30 NA CAWSPTAGIPF TGTGCCTGGAGTCCTACTGCAGGGATTCCCTTC
TRBD1 TRBJ1-2 TRBV23-1 NA CASGYPGQGEVGYTF TGCGCCAGCGGTTACCCGGGACAGGGAGAAGTGGGCTACACCTTC
TRBD1 TRBJ1-1 TRBV19 NA CASRGTGPEGNTEAFF TGTGCCAGTCGGGGGACAGGCCCGGAGGGGAACACTGAAGCTTTCTTT
NA TRBJ1-4 TRBV30 NA CAWGTGTANEKLFF TGTGCCTGGGGGACCGGGACGGCGAATGAAAAACTGTTTTTT